This T cell receptor (beta chain) was identified during a study of shared clonotypes between healthy human individuals. A note on this clone: Its antigen is unidentified.

There were only Caucasian adults among the donors, and all lived in Nashville, Tennessee. The study's findings and limits: Enrolling few donors narrowed the genetic and exposure-history diversity that was represented.

Profiling relied on immunoSEQ multiplex PCR, and the TCRdb table lists in-frame clones only, not all of them. Here the sample spans 2,500,000 or so clones, roughly 93% being singletons. What was sequenced was naive CD4+ T cells from PBMCs. Subset noted: CD45RA+ positively selected. The origin of this receptor is a man younger than 35 in good health. Some clones in this sample may be carry-over from other donors' samples.

CDR3 nucleotide sequence: TGCGCCAGCAGCTTGGTGGTGGGGGGCAACTACGAGCAGTACTTC. It translates to CASSLVVGGNYEQYF. This chain uses TRBV5-1 with TRBJ2-7; D is possibly TRBD1 or TRBD2 (6 bases each). CDR1 SGHRS and CDR2 YFSETQ come from the germline V gene. This CDR3 has 15 residues. V dropped 0 bases and J dropped 3 bases, with 13 bases sitting between them.